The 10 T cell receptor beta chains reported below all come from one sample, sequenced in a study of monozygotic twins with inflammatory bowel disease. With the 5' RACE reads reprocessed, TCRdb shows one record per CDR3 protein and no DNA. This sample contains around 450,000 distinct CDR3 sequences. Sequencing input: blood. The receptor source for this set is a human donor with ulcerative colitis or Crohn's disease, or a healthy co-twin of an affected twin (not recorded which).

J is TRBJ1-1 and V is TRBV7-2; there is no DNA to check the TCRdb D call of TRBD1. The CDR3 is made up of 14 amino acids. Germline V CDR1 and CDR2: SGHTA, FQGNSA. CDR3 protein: CASSFGTRNTEAFF. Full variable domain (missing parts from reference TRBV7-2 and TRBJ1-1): GAGVSQSPSNKVTEKGKDVELRCDPISGHTALYWYRQSLGQGLEFLIYFQGNSAPDKSGLPSDRFSAERTGGSVSTLTIQRTQQEDSAVYLCASSFGTRNTEAFFGQGTRLTVV.

The CDR3 is CASSQAGTGETGQFF. This rearrangement joins TRBV4-2 to TRBJ2-1; the TCRdb call, TRBD1, lacks DNA for checking. Germline CDR1 is LGHNA and CDR2 is YNFKEQ. The CDR3 extends over 15 amino acids.

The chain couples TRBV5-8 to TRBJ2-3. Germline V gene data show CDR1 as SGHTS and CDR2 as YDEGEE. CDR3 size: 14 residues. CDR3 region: CASSPRASTDTQYF.

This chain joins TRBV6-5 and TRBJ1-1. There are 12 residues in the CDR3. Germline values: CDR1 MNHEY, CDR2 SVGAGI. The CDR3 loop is CASTGRATEAFF.

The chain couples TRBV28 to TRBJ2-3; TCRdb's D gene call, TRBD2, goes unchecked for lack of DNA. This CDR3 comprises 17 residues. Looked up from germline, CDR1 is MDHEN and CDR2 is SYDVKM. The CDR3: CASSRASGRYYTDTQYF. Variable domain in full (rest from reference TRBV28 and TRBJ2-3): DVKVTQSSRYLVKRTGEKVFLECVQDMDHENMFWYRQDPGLGLRLIYFSYDVKMKEKGDIPEGYSVSREKKERFSLILESASTNQTSMYLCASSRASGRYYTDTQYFGPGTRLTVL.

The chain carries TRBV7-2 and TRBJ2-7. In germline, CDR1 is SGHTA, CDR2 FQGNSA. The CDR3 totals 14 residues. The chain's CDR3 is CASSLVGAPYEQYF.

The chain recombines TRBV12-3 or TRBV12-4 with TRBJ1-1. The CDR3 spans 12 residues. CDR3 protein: CASSSVPAEAFF.

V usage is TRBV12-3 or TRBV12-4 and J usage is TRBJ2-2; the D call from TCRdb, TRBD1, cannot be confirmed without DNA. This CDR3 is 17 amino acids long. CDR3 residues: CASSPAAGQGFTGELFF.

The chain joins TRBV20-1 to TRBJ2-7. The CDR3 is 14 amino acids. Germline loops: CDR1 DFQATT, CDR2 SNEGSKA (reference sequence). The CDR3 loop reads CSARNSQASYEQYF.

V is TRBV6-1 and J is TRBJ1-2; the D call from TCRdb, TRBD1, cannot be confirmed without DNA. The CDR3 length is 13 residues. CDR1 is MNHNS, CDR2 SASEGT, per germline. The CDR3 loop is CASSEVGQGGYTF.